The 3 T cell receptor beta chains below all came from one sample that was sequenced in a study of immune cell composition in non-small cell lung cancer. Sequenced by immunoSEQ multiplex PCR; TCRdb stores in-frame clones only, minus some. The sample has about 3,000 clones, roughly 70% seen once. Normal lung was sampled as far from the tumour as possible, at least 3 cm. Material: non-adjacent lung tissue. The receptor set was obtained from a human donor with non-small cell lung cancer.

The chain uses TRBV6-6 and TRBJ1-2; 7 positions agree with TRBD1. V trimming: 2 bases; J trimming: 4 bases; junction bases outside the gene matches: 1. Germline CDR1 MNHNY, CDR2 SVGAGI (reference sequence). The CDR3 runs to 13 residues. The CDR3 nucleotides read TGTGCCAGCAGTTACGGACAGGCCTATGGCTACACCTTC. It translates to CASSYGQAYGYTF.

This chain links TRBV5-5 with TRBJ1-1; D call uncertain. Trimming took off 4 bases at V and 2 bases at J, with 12 bases between the two ends. Germline V gene lookup returns CDR1 SGHKS and CDR2 YYEKEE (reference sequence). This CDR3 contains 14 residues. CDR3 nucleotides: TGTGCCAGCAGCCCGTCCGGGGTTAACACTGAAGCTTTCTTT. Translation: CASSPSGVNTEAFF.

The chain couples TRBV30 to TRBJ2-6, with 8 positions matching TRBD1. The V and J ends lost 4 bases and 6 bases, in that order; junction bases with no gene match: 5. Germline CDR1 and CDR2: GTSNPN and SVGIG (reference sequence). This CDR3 is built from 14 residues. The CDR3, as DNA: TGTGCCTGGAACTCAGGGGGCTTGGCCAACGTCCTGACTTTC. It codes for CAWNSGGLANVLTF.